This T cell receptor beta chain was sequenced for a study of T cells after yellow fever vaccination. Study results and caveats: Bulk-population clonotypes that are abundant could appear as contaminants in FACS-sorted repertoires. Clonotypes appearing in both CD4 and CD8 compartments existed, and their share was small. The booster saw the reappearance of most primary-vaccination clones (approximately 97% CD4, almost 90% CD8).

The CDR3 is 13 residues long. CDR1 and CDR2 from the germline V gene are SEHNR and FQNEAQ (reference sequence). The germline V and J ends were trimmed by 4 bases and 4 bases, with 10 bases remaining between them. This clonotype was seen ten or more times. What it binds is unknown. Researchers made TCR cDNA using 5'RACE template switching, and this step added a universal primer site and UMIs. TCRdb used MiXCR to reprocess the 5' RACE reads, holding one entry per CDR3 protein. The repertoire holds under 600,000 distinct CDR3 sequences, with about a fifth as singletons. The sequenced sample was PBMCs, obtained less than 25 days after the first yellow fever vaccination. This sequence joins TRBV7-9 and TRBJ1-1; D perhaps matches TRBD1 (6 bases). The clonotype originates from a young man who received the YFV17D yellow fever vaccine. The CDR3 protein is CASSSQGGTEAFF. Here the CDR3 DNA reads TGTGCCAGCAGCTCACAGGGTGGCACTGAAGCTTTCTTT.